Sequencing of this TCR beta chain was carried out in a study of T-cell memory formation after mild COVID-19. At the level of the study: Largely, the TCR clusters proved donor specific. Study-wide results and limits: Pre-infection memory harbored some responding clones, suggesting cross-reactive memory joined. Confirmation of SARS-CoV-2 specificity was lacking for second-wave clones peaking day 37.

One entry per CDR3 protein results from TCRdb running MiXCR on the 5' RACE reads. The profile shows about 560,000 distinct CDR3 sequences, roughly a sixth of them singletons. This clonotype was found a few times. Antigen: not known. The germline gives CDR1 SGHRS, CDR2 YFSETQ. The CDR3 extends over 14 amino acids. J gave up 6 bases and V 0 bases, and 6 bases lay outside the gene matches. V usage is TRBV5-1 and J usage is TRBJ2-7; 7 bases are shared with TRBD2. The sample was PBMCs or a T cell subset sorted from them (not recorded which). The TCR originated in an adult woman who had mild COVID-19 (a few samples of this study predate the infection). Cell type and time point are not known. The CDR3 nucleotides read TGCGCCAGCAGCTTGGAAGGGACTACTCCCGAGCAGTACTTC. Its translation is CASSLEGTTPEQYF.